The entry below describes one T cell receptor (beta chain). Its antigen has not been determined. No clone much larger than this one lies a single base away; base qualities are absent. The CDR3 sequence holds 14 residues, the cysteine and phenylalanine included. Here the CDR3 DNA is all that survives: 42 bases in frame from base 1. V loses 3 bases, J loses 0 bases, and the germline ends lie 7 bases apart. The germline V gene specifies KGHSH as CDR1 and LQKENI as CDR2. Receptors were amplified or captured by the immunoSEQ multiplex PCR assay. Held by TCRdb, this immuneACCESS table contains in-frame sequences only and omits some clones. Under half of the omission traces to an unresolved V gene where checked; the cause of the rest is unknown. Across this sample there are about 38,000 clones, with roughly nine tenths seen only once. The ten largest clones take up 5% to 6.5% of the sample. The data originate from a study of T cell changes during pregnancy in multiple sclerosis (dated by TCRdb to about 2019). Study-level background: The study examined how the T cell repertoire changed over the course of pregnancy in women with multiple sclerosis.

The sample in question was CD8+ T cells from peripheral blood mononuclear cells, obtained in the second trimester of pregnancy. The TCR comes from a female donor with multiple sclerosis, enrolled in a pregnancy study. The V and J segments used are TRBV18 and TRBJ2-3; perhaps TRBD2 is the D gene, with 5 bases matching. The sequence in DNA is TGTGCCAGCTCACCGGAGGTCAGCACAGATACGCAGTATTTT. Its translation is CASSPEVSTDTQYF.